Detailed here is one T cell receptor (beta chain). It lacks a known antigen. Base qualities were left out, and no much larger clone turns up one base away. This record belongs to a study of cytomegalovirus exposure and HLA in healthy donors (dated by TCRdb to 2016 to 2017). Context from the whole study: An earlier analysis of 587 of the donors reported around 280 Gb of sequence data and 95 million to 120 million unique TCR beta sequences obtained from around 170 million T cells. Approximately 330 gigabases of sequencing data and around 88 million unique TCR sequences made up an early release that covered some 640 HLA-typed donors. Of the roughly 390 genotyped donors, less than 90% were placed in the genetic ancestry cluster associated with self-reported Caucasian donors. The aim of the study was to test whether cataloging public T cell receptors could identify signatures of past pathogen exposure. The T cell repertoires of 700 or so subjects were profiled by immunosequencing and related to cytomegalovirus serostatus. In addition to the first cohort of around 670 subjects, a separate validation cohort of 120 different subjects was used. To predict cytomegalovirus infection status, the study combined high-throughput TCR immunosequencing, statistical association of individual TCRs with disease status, and machine learning. A later analysis re-analyzed previously published TCR beta repertoires from 600 to 850 donors and added high-resolution HLA genotyping to study TCR occurrence patterns. In the later analysis, no new phenotypic data were used to find candidate immune exposures; instead, reliance was placed on TCR beta sequences and their occurrence across donors. An earlier analysis of several hundred of the donors used high-throughput TCR beta sequencing to judge whether each TCR beta V gene segment behaved as functional or pseudogenic. Donor age, sex, ethnicity and CMV serostatus were compiled alongside the repertoire data. A later genetic analysis took genome-wide SNP genotypes for about 65% of the roughly 670 donors and used that subset as a discovery cohort. Every discovery cohort repertoire had been produced on one sequencing platform. Both class I and class II loci were covered by HLA typing, at four-digit resolution. Typing coverage differed by locus: A, B, C, DRB1 and DQB1 were typed in roughly 620-630 donors, DQA1 in roughly 500, DPA1 in 606, and DPB1 in about 450. Roughly 5 DR-DQ haplotypes were handled as single units for association and clustering, since linkage in the cohort was strong. Among several hundred genotyped donors of the cohort, an average of approximately 240,000 unique TCR beta nucleotide sequences was sequenced per donor, of which roughly 18% were non-productive.

CDR1 and CDR2, per the germline V gene (reference sequence), are SEHNR and FQNEAQ. The CDR3 goes from the cysteine to the phenylalanine over 15 residues. Just CDR3 DNA is preserved here, 45 bases in frame from base 1. The V end gives up 5 bases and the J end 5 bases, leaving 5 bases in the junction not matched to a gene. In total, approximately 700 healthy bone marrow donors made up the cohort. Cohort members were all nominally healthy when sampled, although unrecorded immune exposures were likely present. The donor tested CMV seronegative and was one of the 352 seronegative cohort members. Each donor provided a peripheral blood sample, and peripheral blood mononuclear cells were used for TCR beta sequencing. Genomic DNA was extracted from the blood cell samples with the Qiagen DNeasy Blood Extraction Kit. Libraries were built with the immunoSEQ multiplex PCR assay. For the multiplex PCR, a mixture combining 60 forward primers for TCR Vbeta segments and 13 reverse primers for TCR Jbeta segments was used. The CDR3 region of rearranged TCR beta genes was amplified from genomic DNA by a multiplex PCR assay. On the Illumina HiSeq System, the amplified TCR beta libraries were sequenced as 87-base-pair reads. From the authors' description of their analysis: A later analysis tallied 75 million to 95 million unique TCR beta chains across the approximately 670 repertoires, and some 10 million of those chains were shared by two or more donors. A nearest-neighbor algorithm error-corrected the raw reads and collapsed the reads into unique sequences, merging closely related sequences to remove PCR and sequencing errors. To assign V, D and J gene segments, CDR3 sequences were aligned to IMGT reference sequences. For a sequence to be retained, at least a six-nucleotide match to both a V gene segment and a J gene segment was required. A rearrangement counted as productive if the CDR3 had no stop codons and remained in frame with V and J, and every other rearrangement counted as non-productive. Following IMGT convention, CDR3 was defined as the stretch from the second conserved V-encoded cysteine up to the conserved J-encoded phenylalanine. In an earlier analysis of around 640 of the donors, sequences lacking an unambiguous match to a single V gene segment were excluded. In an earlier analysis of 450 to 700 of the donors, V segments were called functional above 56.7% productive rearrangements and were called segregating when the between-donor standard deviation exceeded 5%. To diagnose cytomegalovirus status from the catalog of TCR beta chain sequences, a statistical classification framework was built. V and J gene assignment, in a later analysis, came from comparing TCR nucleotide sequences with IMGT/GENE-DB human TR gene sequences. The TCRdist pipeline was used in a later analysis to assign CDR3 sequences and most-parsimonious VDJ recombination scenarios. In a later analysis, each TCR beta chain was defined by its CDR3 amino acid sequence together with its V-gene family, and reads without a unique V-gene family were excluded. In a later analysis, around 650 highly shared, low-generation-probability nucleotide sequences were removed to address suspected cross-contamination and a sequencing artifact. In a later analysis, a clonal expansion index was calculated for each public chain from normalized within-repertoire ranks of inferred template counts. Generation probabilities in a later analysis came from a VDJ recombination model fitted to out-of-frame rearrangements, and those results were checked against IGoR. In a later analysis, TCR-TCR, TCR-HLA and TCR-CMV co-occurrence was scored with hypergeometric tests, and a repertoire-size bias correction was applied to TCR pairs. To estimate false discovery rates, a later analysis permuted the HLA or CMV assignments 20 times. In a later analysis, co-occurring TCRs were grouped using DBSCAN, and TCRdist sequence similarity was added for clustering within HLA-allele-positive subsets. Repertoires with fewer than 30,000 or more than 120,000 public chains were left out of co-occurrence clustering, as were a handful of repertoires with anomalous nucleotide sharing. As stored in TCRdb, this immuneACCESS dataset retains in-frame rearrangements with V and J assigned. A fraction of the clones does not appear; measured against another copy, unresolved V genes explain less than half of the discrepancy, and the remainder lacks a known reason. D and trimming were read from the DNA, whereas the V and J calls and clone size are those reported in that table. A total of some 90,000 clones appear in this sample, 76% of them only once. The ten largest clones take up more than 2.5% of the sample.

The investigation overall reported the following: Assigning TCR associations to individual alleles was difficult when HLA alleles, especially DR and DQ, strongly co-occurred. HLA typing was unavailable for some donors at each locus, so association tests used only the typed subset. V-gene and J-gene trimming of TCR beta chains was associated with a missense DCLRE1C variant in a later genetic analysis, and the association was replicated in an independent cohort. Linkage disequilibrium might explain the correlated functional status among segregating V segments, but an unknown experimental factor could not be excluded. The earlier analysis of fewer than 750 of the donors excluded roughly 17 rarely observed V segments, including chromosome 9 orphons, because counts were too low. The only immune exposure information available for the cohort was CMV serostatus. An earlier analysis of some 560 of the donors showed that most TCR beta V segments appeared in productive rearrangements either about 87% or about 30% of the time, which broadly matched IMGT annotations. A cluster of highly shared sequence variants was judged likely to be a technical artifact of the sequencing pipeline. The authors suggested that the approach could potentially be extended to other disease states and immunological phenotypes. Presence/absence analyses assumed roughly uniform sequencing depth across donors, an assumption that may not hold. Three of the identified cytomegalovirus-associated TCR beta chains were confirmed in vitro to be specific for cytomegalovirus antigens. The 87-base-pair reads could not distinguish some IMGT-functional V segments, including TRBV6-2 and TRBV6-3, so those segments were excluded. The study listed 150 to 200 TCR beta chains as associated with cytomegalovirus. In a later analysis, HLA-associated TCR beta chains were found to be more clonally expanded and to have lower generation probabilities than equally common non-associated chains. A later analysis reported that several top co-occurrence clusters appeared linked to parvovirus B19, influenza, CMV and Epstein-Barr virus. Most CMV-associated TCR beta chains appeared to be HLA-restricted in a later analysis, and the HLA associations seemed to be driven largely by CMV exposure. According to a later analysis, TCR association rates differed among HLA loci, with DRB1 alleles showing the most associated TCRs and HLA-C alleles showing the fewest. Cytomegalovirus status was reported to be diagnosed by the classifier with high specificity and sensitivity in both the original and validation cohorts. Only TCR beta chains were sequenced in this cohort, and the absence of alpha or paired-chain data limited detectable features. At a false discovery rate of 0.05, a later analysis linked 15,000 to 20,000 TCR beta sequences to specific HLA alleles. According to a later genetic analysis, donors in an Asian-associated ancestry cluster had fewer N-insertions in productive TCRs than the roughly 670-donor mean. Most TCR sequences were seen in very few donors, while some public TCRs were found in many individuals. A further reported finding was that TCR beta sequences accurately predicted the HLA-A and HLA-B alleles for most subjects in the first cohort.

Recombination joined TRBV7-9 with TRBJ2-3; 12 bases in the middle match TRBD1. The sequenced sample was PBMCs. This receptor was identified in a man in his forties or fifties in good health and CMV-seronegative. CDR3 region: CASSTGQGAGDTQYF. The DNA sequence is as follows: TGTGCCAGCAGCACGGGACAGGGGGCTGGAGATACGCAGTATTTT.